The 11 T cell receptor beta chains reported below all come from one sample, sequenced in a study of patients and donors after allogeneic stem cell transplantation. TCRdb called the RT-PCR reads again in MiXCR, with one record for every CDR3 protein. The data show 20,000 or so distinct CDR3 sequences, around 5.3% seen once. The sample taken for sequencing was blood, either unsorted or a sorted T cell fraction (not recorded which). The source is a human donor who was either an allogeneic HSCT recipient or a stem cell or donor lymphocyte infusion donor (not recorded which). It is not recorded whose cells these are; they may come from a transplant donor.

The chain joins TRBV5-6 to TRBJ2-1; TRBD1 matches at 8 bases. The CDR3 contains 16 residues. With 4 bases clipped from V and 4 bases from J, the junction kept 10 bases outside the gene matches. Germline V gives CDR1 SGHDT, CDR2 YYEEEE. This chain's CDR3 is CASSLHWDRTYNEQFF. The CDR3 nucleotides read TGTGCCAGCAGCCTGCACTGGGACAGGACTTACAATGAGCAGTTCTTC.

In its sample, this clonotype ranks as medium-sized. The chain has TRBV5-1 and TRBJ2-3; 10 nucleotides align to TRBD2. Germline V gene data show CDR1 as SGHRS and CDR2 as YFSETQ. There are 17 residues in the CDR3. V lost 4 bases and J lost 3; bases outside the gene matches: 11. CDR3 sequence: CASSLAVASGRTDTQYF. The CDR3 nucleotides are TGCGCCAGCAGCCTAGCGGTGGCTAGCGGGAGAACAGATACGCAGTATTTT.

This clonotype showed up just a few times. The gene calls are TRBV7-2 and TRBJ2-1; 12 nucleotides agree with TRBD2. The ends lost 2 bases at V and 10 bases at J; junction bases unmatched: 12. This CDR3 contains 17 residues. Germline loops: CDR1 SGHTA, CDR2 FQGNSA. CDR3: CASSLSSASGRAGEQFF. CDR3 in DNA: TGTGCCAGCAGCTTATCTTCCGCTAGCGGGAGGGCCGGGGAGCAGTTCTTC. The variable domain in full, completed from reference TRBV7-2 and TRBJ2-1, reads GAGVSQSPSNKVTEKGKDVELRCDPISGHTALYWYRQSLGQGLEFLIYFQGNSAPDKSGLPSDRFSAERTGGSVSTLTIQRTQQEDSAVYLCASSLSSASGRAGEQFFGPGTRLTVL.

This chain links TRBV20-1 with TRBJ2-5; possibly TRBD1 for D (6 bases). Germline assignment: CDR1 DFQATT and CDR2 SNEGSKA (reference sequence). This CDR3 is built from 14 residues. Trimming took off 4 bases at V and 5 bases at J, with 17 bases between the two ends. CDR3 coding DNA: TGCAGTGCTACCCGACAGGAATGGGGCGAGACCCAGTACTTC. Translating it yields CSATRQEWGETQYF.

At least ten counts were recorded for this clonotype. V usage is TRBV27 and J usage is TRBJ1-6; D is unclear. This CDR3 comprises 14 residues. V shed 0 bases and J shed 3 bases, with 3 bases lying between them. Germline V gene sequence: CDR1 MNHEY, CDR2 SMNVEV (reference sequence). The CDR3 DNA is TGTGCCAGCAGTTTATCTGGCTATAATTCACCCCTCCACTTT. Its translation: CASSLSGYNSPLHF.

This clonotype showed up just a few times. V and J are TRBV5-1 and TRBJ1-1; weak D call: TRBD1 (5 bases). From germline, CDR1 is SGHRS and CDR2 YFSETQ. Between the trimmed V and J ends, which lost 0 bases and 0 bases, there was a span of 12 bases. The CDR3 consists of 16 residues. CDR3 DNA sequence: TGCGCCAGCAGCTTGGAATTAGGGGAAATGAACACTGAAGCTTTCTTT. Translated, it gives CASSLELGEMNTEAFF.

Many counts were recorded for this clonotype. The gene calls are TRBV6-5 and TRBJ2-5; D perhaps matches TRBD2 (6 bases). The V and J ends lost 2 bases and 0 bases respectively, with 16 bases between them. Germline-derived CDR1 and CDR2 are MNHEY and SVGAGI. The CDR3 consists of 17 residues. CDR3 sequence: CASSYPSSVPYQETQYF. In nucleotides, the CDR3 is TGTGCCAGCAGTTACCCATCTAGCGTCCCGTACCAAGAGACCCAGTACTTC.

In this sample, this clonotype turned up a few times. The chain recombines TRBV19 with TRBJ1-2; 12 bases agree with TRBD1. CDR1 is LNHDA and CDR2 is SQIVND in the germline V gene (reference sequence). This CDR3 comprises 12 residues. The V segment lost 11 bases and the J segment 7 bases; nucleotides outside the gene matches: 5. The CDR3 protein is CAGGTGGGGYTF. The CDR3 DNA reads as TGTGCCGGCGGGACAGGGGGCGGTGGCTACACCTTC.

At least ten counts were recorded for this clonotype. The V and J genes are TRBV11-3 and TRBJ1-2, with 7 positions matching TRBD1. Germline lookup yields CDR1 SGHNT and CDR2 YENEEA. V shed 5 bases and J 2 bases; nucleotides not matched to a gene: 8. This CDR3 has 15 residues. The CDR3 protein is CASSHYRGWNYGYTF. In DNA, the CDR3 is TGTGCCAGCAGCCACTACAGGGGTTGGAACTATGGCTACACCTTC. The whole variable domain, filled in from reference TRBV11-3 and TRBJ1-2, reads EAGVVQSPRYKIIEKKQPVAFWCNPISGHNTLYWYLQNLGQGPELLIRYENEEAVDDSQLPKDRFSAERLKGVDSTLKIQPAELGDSAVYLCASSHYRGWNYGYTFGSGTRLTVV.

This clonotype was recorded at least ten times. The CDR3 spells CASSINMGGELFF. CDR3 nucleotides: TGTGCCAGCAGCATAAATATGGGCGGGGAGCTGTTTTTT. This chain joins TRBV7-3 and TRBJ2-2; D gene unclear. Germline CDR1 reads SGHTA; CDR2 reads FQGTGA. The CDR3 has 13 amino acids. The V and J ends lost 5 bases and 7 bases respectively, with 11 bases between them.

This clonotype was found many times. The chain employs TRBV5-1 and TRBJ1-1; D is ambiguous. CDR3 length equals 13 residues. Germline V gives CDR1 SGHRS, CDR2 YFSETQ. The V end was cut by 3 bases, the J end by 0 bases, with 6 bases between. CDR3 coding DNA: TGCGCCAGCAGCTCTTGGTTGAACACTGAAGCTTTCTTT. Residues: CASSSWLNTEAFF. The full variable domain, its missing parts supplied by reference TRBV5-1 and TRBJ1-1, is KAGVTQTPRYLIKTRGQQVTLSCSPISGHRSVSWYQQTPGQGLQFLFEYFSETQRNKGNFPGRFSGRQFSNSRSEMNVSTLELGDSALYLCASSSWLNTEAFFGQGTRLTVV.